The following is a T cell receptor (beta chain) sequence with its context. Distinct nucleotide sequences in the sample also encode this CDR3. The data belong to a study of blood T cell repertoires in COVID-19. Overall study: Samples of COVID-19 (acute and convalescent) were obtained from the United States, Italy and Spain. T cells, B-cell-depleted T cells, or PBMCs provided the cDNA or gDNA that served as material.

Germline CDR1 is SNHLY and CDR2 is FYNNEI. The CDR3 consists of 14 residues. The germline V and J ends were trimmed by 6 bases and 5 bases, with 13 bases remaining between them. Original methodology: Reference gene primer amplification gave estimated nucleated cell counts. Data came from immunoSEQ multiplex PCR; TCRdb stores just in-frame clones and leaves some out. D and trimming were read from the DNA, whereas the V and J calls and clone size are those reported in that table. In the table there are fewer than 350,000 clones, 65% to 90% of which are singletons. This TCR was sampled from a human donor in a cohort sampled during active COVID-19. Sequences were obtained from peripheral blood. The chain recombines TRBV2 with TRBJ2-2; D is possibly TRBD1 (7 bases). CDR3 bases: TGTGCCAGCAGGTCAGGGGGAGGAACCGGGGAGCTGTTTTTT. Its translation: CASRSGGGTGELFF.